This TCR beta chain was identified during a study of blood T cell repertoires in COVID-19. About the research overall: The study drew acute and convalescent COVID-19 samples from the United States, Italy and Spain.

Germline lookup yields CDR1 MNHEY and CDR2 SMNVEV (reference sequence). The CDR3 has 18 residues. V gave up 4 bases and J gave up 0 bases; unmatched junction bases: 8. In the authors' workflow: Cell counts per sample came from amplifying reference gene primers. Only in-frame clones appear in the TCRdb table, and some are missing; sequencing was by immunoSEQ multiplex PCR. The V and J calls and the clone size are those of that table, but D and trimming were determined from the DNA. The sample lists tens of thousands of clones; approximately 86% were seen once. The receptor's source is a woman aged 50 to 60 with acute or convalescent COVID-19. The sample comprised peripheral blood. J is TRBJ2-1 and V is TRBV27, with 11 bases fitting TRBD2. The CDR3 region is CASSSASGGRSSYNEQFF. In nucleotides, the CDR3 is TGTGCCAGCAGTTCGGCTAGCGGGGGGCGGAGCTCCTACAATGAGCAGTTCTTC.